The entry below gives a single T cell receptor beta chain sequence along with its context. Its antigen remains unidentified. The sample is drawn from a study of T-cell memory formation after mild COVID-19. Points from the study as a whole: Contracting CD4+ clones lay largely in CM and EM, with CD8+ ones residing in EMRA.

Germline CDR1 and CDR2: SGHRS and YFSETQ. Trimming cost V 2 bases and J 2 bases; bases outside gene matches: 13. This CDR3 has 18 amino acids. TCR alpha and TCR beta cDNA libraries carrying sample barcodes and UMIs were produced by 5'RACE using constant-segment primers. TCRdb processed the 5' RACE reads anew with MiXCR; each CDR3 protein has one entry. The repertoire holds some 280,000 distinct CDR3 sequences, with around 16% as singletons. The sequenced sample consisted of PBMCs or a T cell subset sorted from them (not recorded which). The chain couples TRBV5-1 to TRBJ1-3; 7 nucleotides align to TRBD1. The sequence came from a man between 18 and 29 years old who had mild COVID-19 (a few samples of this study predate the infection). Cell type and time point are not known. The CDR3 loop reads CASSFGQVRDGPGNTIYF. In DNA form, the CDR3 reads TGCGCCAGCAGCTTCGGACAGGTTCGAGACGGGCCTGGAAACACCATATATTTT.